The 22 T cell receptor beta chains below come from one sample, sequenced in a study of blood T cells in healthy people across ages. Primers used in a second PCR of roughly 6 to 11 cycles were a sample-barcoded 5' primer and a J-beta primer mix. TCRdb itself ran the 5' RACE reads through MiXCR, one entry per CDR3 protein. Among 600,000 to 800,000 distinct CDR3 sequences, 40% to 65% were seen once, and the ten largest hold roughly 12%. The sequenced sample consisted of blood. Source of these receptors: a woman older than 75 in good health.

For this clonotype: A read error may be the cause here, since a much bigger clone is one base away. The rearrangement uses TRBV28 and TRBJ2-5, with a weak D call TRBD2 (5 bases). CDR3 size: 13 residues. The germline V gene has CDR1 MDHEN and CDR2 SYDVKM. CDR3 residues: CASSRLRIETRYF. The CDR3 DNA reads TGTGCCAGCAGTAGACTACGGATTGAGACCCGGTACTTC.

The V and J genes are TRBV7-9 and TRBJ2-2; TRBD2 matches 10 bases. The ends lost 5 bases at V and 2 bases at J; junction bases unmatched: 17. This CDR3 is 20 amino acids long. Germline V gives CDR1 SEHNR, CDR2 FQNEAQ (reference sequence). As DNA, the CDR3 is TGTGCCAGCAGCCCCACTCACATCGACGGACTAGCGGCTAACACCGGGGAGCTGTTTTTT. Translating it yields CASSPTHIDGLAANTGELFF.

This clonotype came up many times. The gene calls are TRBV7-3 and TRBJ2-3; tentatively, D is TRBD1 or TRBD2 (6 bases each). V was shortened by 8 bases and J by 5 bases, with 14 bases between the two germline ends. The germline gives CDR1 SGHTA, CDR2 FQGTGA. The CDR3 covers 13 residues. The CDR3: CASQRGRGDTQYF. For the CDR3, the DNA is TGTGCCAGCCAACGGGGGCGGGGAGATACGCAGTATTTT.

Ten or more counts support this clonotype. This CDR3 reads CASTSGSTDTQYF. The CDR3 DNA is TGTGCCAGTACTAGCGGAAGCACAGATACGCAGTATTTT. The chain recombines TRBV27 with TRBJ2-3; 8 bases are a match to TRBD2. The CDR3 runs 13 residues. Looked up from germline, CDR1 is MNHEY and CDR2 is SMNVEV (reference sequence). The V segment lost 9 bases and the J segment 0 bases; nucleotides outside the gene matches: 2.

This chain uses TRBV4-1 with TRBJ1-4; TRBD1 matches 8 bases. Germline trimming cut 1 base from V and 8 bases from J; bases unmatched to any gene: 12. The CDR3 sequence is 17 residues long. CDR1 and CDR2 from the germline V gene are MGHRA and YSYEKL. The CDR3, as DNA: TGCGCCAGCAGCCAAGGTCTTCAGGGGGCCGGCGGAGAAAAACTGTTTTTT. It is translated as CASSQGLQGAGGEKLFF.

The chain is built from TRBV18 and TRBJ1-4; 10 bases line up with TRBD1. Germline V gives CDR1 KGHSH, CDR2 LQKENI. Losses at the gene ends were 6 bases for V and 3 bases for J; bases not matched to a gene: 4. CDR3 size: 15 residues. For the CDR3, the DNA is TGTGCCAGCTCCGGACAGGGGGTGTCTAATGAAAAACTGTTTTTT. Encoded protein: CASSGQGVSNEKLFF.

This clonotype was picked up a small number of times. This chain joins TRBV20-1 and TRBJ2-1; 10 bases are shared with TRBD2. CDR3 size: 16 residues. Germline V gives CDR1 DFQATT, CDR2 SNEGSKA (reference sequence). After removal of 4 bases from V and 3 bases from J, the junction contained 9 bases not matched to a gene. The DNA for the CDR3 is TGCAGTGCTACCCTAGCGGGAGCGTACCTCTACAATGAGCAGTTCTTC. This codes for CSATLAGAYLYNEQFF.

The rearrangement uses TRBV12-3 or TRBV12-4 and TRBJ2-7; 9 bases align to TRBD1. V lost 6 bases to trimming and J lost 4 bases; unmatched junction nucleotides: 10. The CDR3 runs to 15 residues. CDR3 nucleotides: TGTGCCAGCAGCCTGCCCGGGACAGGGAGATACGAGCAGTACTTC. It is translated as CASSLPGTGRYEQYF.

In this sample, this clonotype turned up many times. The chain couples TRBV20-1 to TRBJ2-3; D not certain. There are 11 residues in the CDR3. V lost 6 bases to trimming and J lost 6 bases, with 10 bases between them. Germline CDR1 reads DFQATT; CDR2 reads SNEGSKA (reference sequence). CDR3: CSARPPDTQYF. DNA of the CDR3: TGCAGTGCCCGCCCCCCCGATACGCAGTATTTT.

CDR3 in amino acids: CASSLGGQGSDTQYF. In DNA, the CDR3 is TGTGCCAGCAGCTTAGGGGGACAGGGGTCAGATACGCAGTATTTT. The J gene is TRBJ2-3, the V gene TRBV7-3, with 10 bases identical to TRBD1. This CDR3 is built from 15 residues. Unmatched junction bases numbered 3, after V lost 2 bases and J lost 4 bases. The germline V gene encodes CDR1 SGHTA and CDR2 FQGTGA.

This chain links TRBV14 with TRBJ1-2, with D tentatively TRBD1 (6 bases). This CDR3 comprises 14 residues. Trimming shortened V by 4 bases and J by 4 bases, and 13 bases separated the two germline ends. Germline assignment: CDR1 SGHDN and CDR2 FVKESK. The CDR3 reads CASSRSDSLYGYTF. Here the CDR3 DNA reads TGTGCCAGCAGCCGCTCGGACAGCCTCTATGGCTACACCTTC.

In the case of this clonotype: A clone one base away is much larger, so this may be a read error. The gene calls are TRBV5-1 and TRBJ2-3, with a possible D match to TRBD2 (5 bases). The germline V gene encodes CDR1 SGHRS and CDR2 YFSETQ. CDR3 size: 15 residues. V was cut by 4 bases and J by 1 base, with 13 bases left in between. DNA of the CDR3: TGCGCCAGCAGCACTAGACGAGCCGGCACAGATACGCAGTATTTT. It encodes CASSTRRAGTDTQYF.

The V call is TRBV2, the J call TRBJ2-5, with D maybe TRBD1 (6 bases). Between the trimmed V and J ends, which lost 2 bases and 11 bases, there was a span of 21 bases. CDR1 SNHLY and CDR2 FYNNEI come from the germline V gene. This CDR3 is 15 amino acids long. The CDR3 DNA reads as TGTGCCAGCAGTGAATCAGGGACACCCACCTACGGGCAGTACTTC. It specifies CASSESGTPTYGQYF.

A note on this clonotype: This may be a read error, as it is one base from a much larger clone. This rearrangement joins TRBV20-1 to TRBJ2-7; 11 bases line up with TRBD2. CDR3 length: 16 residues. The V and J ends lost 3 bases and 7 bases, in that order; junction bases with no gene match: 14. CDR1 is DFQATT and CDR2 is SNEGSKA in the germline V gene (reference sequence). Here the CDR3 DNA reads TGCAGTGCTAGTTGGGTACGACTAGCGGGGCGTGGGGAGCAGTACTTC. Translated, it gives CSASWVRLAGRGEQYF.

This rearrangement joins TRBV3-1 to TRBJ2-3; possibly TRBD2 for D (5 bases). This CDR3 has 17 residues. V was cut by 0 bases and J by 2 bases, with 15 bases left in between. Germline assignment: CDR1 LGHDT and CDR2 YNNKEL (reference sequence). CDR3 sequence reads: CASSQEEDSAFTDTQYF. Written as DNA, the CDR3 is TGTGCCAGCAGCCAAGAAGAGGATAGCGCCTTCACAGATACGCAGTATTTT.

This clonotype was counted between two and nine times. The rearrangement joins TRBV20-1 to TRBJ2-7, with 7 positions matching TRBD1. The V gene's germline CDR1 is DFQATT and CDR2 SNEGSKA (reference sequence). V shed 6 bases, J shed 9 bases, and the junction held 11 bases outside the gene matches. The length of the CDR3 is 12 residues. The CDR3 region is CSAGTDPPGQYF. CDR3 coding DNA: TGCAGTGCCGGGACAGACCCTCCGGGGCAGTACTTC.

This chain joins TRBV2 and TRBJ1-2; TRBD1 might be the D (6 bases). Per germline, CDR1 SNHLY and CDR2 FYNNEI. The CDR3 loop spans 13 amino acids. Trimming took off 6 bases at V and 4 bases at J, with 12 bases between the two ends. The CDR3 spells CASSTTGRYGYTF. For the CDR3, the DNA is TGTGCCAGCAGCACAACAGGGCGCTATGGCTACACCTTC.

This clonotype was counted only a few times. For the CDR3, the DNA is TGTGCCAGCAGCTTAGATCCGGGGAATGAGCAGTACTTC. It codes for CASSLDPGNEQYF. The gene calls are TRBV11-2 and TRBJ2-5, with a possible D match to TRBD2 (5 bases). Germline assignment: CDR1 SGHAT and CDR2 FQNNGV. V was pared by 0 bases and J by 11 bases, with 13 bases between. The CDR3 runs 13 residues.

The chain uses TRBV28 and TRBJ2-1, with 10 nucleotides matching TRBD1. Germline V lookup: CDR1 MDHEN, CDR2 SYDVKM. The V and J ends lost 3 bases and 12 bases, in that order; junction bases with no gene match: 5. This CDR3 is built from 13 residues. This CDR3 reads CASSFRDRGGQFF. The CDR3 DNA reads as TGTGCCAGCAGTTTCCGGGACAGGGGTGGGCAGTTCTTC.

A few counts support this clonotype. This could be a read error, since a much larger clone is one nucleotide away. CDR3: CASSSGTEYGYTF. Here the CDR3 DNA reads TGCGCCAGCAGCTCCGGGACAGAATATGGCTACACCTTC. The chain joins TRBV5-1 to TRBJ1-2; TRBD1 agrees at 7 bases. The germline CDR1 and CDR2 sequences are SGHRS and YFSETQ. The CDR3 has 13 residues. The J segment lost 5 bases and the V segment lost 3 bases, leaving 4 bases of the junction unmatched.

The CDR3 DNA is TGTGCCAGCAGGTGGACTAGCGGGGTAGTTGAGCAGTTCTTC. Translation gives CASRWTSGVVEQFF. The chain joins TRBV6-5 to TRBJ2-1; 12 bases map to TRBD2. The CDR3 extends over 14 amino acids. Germline CDR1 reads MNHEY; CDR2 reads SVGAGI. Germline trimming cut 6 bases from V and 9 bases from J; bases unmatched to any gene: 6.

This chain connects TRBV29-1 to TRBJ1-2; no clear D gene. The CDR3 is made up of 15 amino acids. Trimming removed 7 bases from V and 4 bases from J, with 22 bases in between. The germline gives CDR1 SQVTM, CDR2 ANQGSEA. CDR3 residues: CSAQPLRGDGYGYTF. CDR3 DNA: TGCAGCGCCCAACCTTTACGGGGTGATGGCTATGGCTACACCTTC.